This T cell receptor (beta chain) originates from a study of blood T cell repertoires in COVID-19. Study as a whole: Material from acute and convalescent COVID-19 was sourced from the United States, Italy and Spain. PBMCs, B-cell-depleted T cells, or T cells were the source of the cDNA or gDNA that made up the material.

As processed by the authors: Amplifying reference gene primers gave estimates of nucleated cell counts. Sequencing used immunoSEQ multiplex PCR; TCRdb keeps in-frame clones, though not all of them. V, J and clone size are those of that table, while D and trimming were read from the DNA. The sample lists 200,000 to 250,000 clones, 70% to 90% seen once, with more than 10% in the top ten. In germline, CDR1 is KGHSH, CDR2 LQKENI. The V gene lost 2 bases and the J gene lost 4 bases, with 17 bases spanning the gap. This CDR3 contains 16 residues. The receptor comes from a woman between 18 and 30 years old who had recovered from COVID-19. This chain connects TRBV18 to TRBJ1-1, with D perhaps TRBD1 (6 bases). Material: peripheral blood. The CDR3 here is CASSPAVQGQITEAFF. The CDR3 DNA reads TGTGCCAGCTCACCAGCTGTACAGGGCCAAATCACTGAAGCTTTCTTT.